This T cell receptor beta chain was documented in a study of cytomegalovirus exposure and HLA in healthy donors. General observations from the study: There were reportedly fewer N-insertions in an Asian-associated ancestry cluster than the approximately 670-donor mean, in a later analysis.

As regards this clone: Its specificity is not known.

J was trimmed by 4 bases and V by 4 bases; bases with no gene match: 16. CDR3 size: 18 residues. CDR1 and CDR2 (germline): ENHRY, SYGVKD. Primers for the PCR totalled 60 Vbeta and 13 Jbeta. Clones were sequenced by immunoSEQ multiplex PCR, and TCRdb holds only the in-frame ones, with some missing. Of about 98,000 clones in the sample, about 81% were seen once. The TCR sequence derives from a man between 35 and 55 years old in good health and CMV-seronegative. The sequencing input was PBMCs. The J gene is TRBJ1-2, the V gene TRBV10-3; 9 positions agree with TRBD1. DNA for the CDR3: TGTGCCATCAGTGTCGGGGGACAGGGTATAAGAGGACCCTATGGCTACACCTTC. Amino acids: CAISVGGQGIRGPYGYTF.